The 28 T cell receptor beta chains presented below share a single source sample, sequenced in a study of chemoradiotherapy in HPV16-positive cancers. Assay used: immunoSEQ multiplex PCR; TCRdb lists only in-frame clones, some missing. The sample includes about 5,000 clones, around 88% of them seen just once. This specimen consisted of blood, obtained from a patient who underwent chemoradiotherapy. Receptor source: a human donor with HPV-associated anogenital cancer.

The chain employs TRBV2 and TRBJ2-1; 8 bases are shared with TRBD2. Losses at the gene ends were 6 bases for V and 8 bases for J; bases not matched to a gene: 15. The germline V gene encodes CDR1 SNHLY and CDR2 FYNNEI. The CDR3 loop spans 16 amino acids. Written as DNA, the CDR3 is TGTGCCAGCAGCCGATCCCGGGGGGGGGCCCGCGATGAGCAGTTCTTC. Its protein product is CASSRSRGGARDEQFF.

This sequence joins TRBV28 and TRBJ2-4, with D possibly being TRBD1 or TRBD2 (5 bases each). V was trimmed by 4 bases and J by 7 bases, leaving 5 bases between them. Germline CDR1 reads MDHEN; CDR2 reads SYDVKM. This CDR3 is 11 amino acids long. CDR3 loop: CASSWGNIQYF. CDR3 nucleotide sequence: TGTGCCAGCAGTTGGGGGAACATTCAGTACTTC.

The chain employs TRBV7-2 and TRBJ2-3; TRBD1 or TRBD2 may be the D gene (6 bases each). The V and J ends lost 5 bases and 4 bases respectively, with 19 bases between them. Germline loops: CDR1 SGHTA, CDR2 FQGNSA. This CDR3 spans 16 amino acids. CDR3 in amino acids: CASSRRARGAPDTQYF. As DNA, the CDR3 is TGTGCCAGCAGCCGGCGGGCGAGGGGGGCCCCAGATACGCAGTATTTT. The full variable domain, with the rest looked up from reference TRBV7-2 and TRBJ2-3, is GAGVSQSPSNKVTEKGKDVELRCDPISGHTALYWYRQSLGQGLEFLIYFQGNSAPDKSGLPSDRFSAERTGGSVSTLTIQRTQQEDSAVYLCASSRRARGAPDTQYFGPGTRLTVL.

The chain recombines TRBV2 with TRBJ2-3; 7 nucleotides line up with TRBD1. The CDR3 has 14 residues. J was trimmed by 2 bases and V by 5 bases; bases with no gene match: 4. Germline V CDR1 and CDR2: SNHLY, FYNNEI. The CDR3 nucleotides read TGTGCCAGCAGTCGGGACAGATTCACAGATACGCAGTATTTT. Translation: CASSRDRFTDTQYF. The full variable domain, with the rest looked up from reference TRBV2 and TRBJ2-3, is EPEVTQTPSHQVTQMGQEVILRCVPISNHLYFYWYRQILGQKVEFLVSFYNNEISEKSEIFDDQFSVERPDGSNFTLKIRSTKLEDSAMYFCASSRDRFTDTQYFGPGTRLTVL.

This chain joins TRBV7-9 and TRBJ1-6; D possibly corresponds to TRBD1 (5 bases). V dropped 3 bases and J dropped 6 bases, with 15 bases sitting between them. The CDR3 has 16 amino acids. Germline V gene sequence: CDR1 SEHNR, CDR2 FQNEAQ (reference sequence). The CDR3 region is CASSFNSRGSNSPLHF. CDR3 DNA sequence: TGTGCCAGCAGCTTTAATTCTCGGGGGTCTAATTCACCCCTCCACTTT.

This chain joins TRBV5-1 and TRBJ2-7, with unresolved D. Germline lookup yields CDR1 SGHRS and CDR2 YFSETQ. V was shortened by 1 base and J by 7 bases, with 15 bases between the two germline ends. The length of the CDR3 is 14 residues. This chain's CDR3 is CASSLIGATTEQYF. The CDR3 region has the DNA TGCGCCAGCAGCTTGATAGGAGCCACGACGGAGCAGTACTTC.

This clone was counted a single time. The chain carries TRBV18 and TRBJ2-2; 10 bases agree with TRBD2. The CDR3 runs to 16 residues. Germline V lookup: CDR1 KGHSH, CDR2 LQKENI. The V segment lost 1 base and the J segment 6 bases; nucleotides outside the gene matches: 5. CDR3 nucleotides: TGTGCCAGCTCACCACGCAGCGGGGGGGACCCCGGGGAGCTGTTTTTT. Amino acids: CASSPRSGGDPGELFF. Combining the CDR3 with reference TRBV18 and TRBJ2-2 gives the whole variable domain NAGVMQNPRHLVRRRGQEARLRCSPMKGHSHVYWYRQLPEEGLKFMVYLQKENIIDESGMPKERFSAEFPKEGPSILRIQQVVRGDSAAYFCASSPRSGGDPGELFFGEGSRLTVL.

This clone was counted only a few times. The CDR3: CASNVRPQHF. The CDR3 coding sequence is TGCGCCAGCAATGTCCGGCCCCAGCATTTT. The genes are TRBV10-1 and TRBJ1-5, with D hard to call. Germline values: CDR1 WNHNN, CDR2 SYGVQD (reference sequence). V was clipped by 7 bases and J by 9 bases, with 7 bases between them. This CDR3 contains 10 residues.

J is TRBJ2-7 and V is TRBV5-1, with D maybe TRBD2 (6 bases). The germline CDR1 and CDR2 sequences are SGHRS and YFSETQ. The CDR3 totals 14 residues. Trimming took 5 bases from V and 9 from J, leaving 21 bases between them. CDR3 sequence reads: CASSLGGRSDGQYF. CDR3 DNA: TGCGCCAGCAGTCTCGGGGGAAGATCGGACGGGCAGTACTTC.

The chain's CDR3 is CASSQDLLRLSTNEKLFF. CDR3 bases: TGCGCCAGCAGCCAAGATCTGCTACGGCTTTCAACTAATGAAAAACTGTTTTTT. This rearrangement joins TRBV4-3 to TRBJ1-4, with D unclear. Germline V gene sequence: CDR1 LGHNA, CDR2 YSLEER. The V gene lost 0 bases and the J gene lost 0 bases, with 14 bases spanning the gap. There are 18 residues in the CDR3.

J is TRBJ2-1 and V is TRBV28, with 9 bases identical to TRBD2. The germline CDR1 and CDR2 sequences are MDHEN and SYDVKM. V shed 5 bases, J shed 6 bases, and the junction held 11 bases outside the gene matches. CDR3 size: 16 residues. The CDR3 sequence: CASSTRLAVRPNEQFF. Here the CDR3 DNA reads TGTGCCAGCAGTACTCGACTAGCGGTTAGACCCAATGAGCAGTTCTTC.

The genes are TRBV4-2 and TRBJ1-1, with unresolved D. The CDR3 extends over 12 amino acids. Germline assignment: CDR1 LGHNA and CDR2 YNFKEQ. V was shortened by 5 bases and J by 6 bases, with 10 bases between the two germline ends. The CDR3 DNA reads TGTGCCAGCAGCTTAGCAAATTCTGAAGCTTTCTTT. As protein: CASSLANSEAFF.

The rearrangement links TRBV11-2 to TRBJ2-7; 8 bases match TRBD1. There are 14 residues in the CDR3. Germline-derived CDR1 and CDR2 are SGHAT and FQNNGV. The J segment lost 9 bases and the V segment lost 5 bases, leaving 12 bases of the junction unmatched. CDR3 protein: CASSAPDRALGQYF. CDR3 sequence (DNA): TGTGCCAGCAGCGCGCCGGACAGGGCTCTCGGGCAGTACTTC. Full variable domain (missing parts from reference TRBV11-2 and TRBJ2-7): EAGVAQSPRYKIIEKRQSVAFWCNPISGHATLYWYQQILGQGPKLLIQFQNNGVVDDSQLPKDRFSAERLKGVDSTLKIQPAKLEDSAVYLCASSAPDRALGQYFGPGTRLTVT.

Written as DNA, the CDR3 is TGTGCCTGGGCTGGATTTGGCGGGCGAACCGGGGAGCTGTTTTTT. Protein product: CAWAGFGGRTGELFF. The chain couples TRBV30 to TRBJ2-2; maybe TRBD2 (5 bases). This CDR3 contains 15 residues. The germline V gene encodes CDR1 GTSNPN and CDR2 SVGIG (reference sequence). The V end was cut by 5 bases, the J end by 5 bases, with 18 bases between.

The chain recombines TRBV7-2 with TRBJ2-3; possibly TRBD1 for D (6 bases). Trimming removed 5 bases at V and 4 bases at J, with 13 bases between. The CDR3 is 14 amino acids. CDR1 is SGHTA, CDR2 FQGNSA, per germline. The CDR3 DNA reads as TGTGCCAGCAGCATGTTACAGGGAGCAGATACGCAGTATTTT. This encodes CASSMLQGADTQYF.

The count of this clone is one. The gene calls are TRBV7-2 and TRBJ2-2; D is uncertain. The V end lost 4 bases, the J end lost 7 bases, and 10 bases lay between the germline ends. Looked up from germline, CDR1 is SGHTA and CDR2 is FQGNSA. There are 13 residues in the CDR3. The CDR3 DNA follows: TGTGCCAGCAGCTCCGGGCCCTTCGGGGAGCTGTTTTTT. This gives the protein CASSSGPFGELFF.

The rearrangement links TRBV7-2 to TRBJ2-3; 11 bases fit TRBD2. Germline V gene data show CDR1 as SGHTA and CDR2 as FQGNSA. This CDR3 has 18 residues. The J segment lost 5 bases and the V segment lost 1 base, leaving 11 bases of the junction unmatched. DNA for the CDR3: TGTGCCAGCAGCTTAGTACTAGCGGGGGCCAAGGCGGGAGATACGCAGTATTTT. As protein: CASSLVLAGAKAGDTQYF.

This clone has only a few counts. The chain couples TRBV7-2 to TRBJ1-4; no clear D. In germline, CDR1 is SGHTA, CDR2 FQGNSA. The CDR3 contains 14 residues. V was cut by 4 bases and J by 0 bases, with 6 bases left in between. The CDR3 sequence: CASSWTATNEKLFF. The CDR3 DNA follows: TGTGCCAGCAGCTGGACGGCAACTAATGAAAAACTGTTTTTT.

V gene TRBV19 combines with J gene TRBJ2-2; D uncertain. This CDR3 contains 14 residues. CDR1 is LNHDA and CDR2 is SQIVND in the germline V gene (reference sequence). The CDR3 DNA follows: TGTGCAAGTGGAAGGGCGTCGAACACCGGGGAGCTGTTTTTT. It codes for CASGRASNTGELFF.

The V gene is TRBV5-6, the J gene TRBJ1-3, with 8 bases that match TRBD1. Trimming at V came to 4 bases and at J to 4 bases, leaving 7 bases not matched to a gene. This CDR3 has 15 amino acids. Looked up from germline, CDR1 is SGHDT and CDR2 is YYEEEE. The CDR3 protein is CASSQGQGWGNTIYF. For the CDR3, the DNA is TGTGCCAGCAGCCAAGGACAGGGATGGGGAAACACCATATATTTT.

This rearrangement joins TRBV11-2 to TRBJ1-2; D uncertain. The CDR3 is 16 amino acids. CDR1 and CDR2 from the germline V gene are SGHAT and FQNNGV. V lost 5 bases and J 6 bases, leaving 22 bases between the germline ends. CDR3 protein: CASSPTRAAGQDGYTF. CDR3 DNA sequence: TGTGCCAGCAGCCCCACAAGGGCGGCGGGCCAGGATGGCTACACCTTC.

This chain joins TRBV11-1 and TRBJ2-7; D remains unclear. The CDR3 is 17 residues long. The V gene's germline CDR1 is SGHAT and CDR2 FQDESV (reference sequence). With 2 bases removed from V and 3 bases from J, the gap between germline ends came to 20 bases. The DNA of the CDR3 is TGTGCCAGCAGCTTAAATGCGATGACCAACTACTACTACGAGCAGTACTTC. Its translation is CASSLNAMTNYYYEQYF.

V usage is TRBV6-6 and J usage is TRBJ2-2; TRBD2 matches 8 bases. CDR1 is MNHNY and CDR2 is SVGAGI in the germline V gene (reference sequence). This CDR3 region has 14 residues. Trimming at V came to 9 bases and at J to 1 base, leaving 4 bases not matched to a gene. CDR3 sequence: CASIREGNTGELFF. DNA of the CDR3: TGTGCCAGTATACGGGAGGGGAACACCGGGGAGCTGTTTTTT.

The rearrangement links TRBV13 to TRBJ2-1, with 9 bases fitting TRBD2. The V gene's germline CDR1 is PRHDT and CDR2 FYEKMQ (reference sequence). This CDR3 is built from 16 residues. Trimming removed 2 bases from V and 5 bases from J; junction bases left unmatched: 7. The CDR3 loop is CASSLTSSGANNEQFF. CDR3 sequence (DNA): TGTGCCAGCAGCTTAACTTCTAGCGGGGCGAACAATGAGCAGTTCTTC.

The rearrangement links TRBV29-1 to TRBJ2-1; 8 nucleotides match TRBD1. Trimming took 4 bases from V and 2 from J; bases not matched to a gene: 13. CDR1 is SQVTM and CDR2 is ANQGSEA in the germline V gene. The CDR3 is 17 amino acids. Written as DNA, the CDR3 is TGCAGCGTTGTGTCAGTCTTTGCACAGGGGGCCTACAATGAGCAGTTCTTC. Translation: CSVVSVFAQGAYNEQFF.

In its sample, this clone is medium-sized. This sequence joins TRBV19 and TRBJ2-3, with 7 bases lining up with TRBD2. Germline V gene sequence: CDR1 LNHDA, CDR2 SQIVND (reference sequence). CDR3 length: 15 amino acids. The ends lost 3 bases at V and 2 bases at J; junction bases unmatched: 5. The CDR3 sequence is CASSISSGNTDTQYF. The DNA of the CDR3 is TGTGCCAGTAGTATTTCCAGCGGGAACACAGATACGCAGTATTTT.

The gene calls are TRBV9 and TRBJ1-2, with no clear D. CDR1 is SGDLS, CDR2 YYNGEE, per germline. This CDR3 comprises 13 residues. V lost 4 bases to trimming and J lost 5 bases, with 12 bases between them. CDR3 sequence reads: CASSSTPLYGYTF. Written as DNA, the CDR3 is TGTGCCAGCAGCTCCACCCCACTTTATGGCTACACCTTC.

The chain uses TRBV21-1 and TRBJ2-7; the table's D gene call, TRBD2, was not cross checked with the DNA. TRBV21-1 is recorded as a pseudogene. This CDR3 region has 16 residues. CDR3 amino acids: CASSKVGRGPGREQYF. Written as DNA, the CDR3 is TGTGCCAGCAGCAAAGTAGGGCGGGGGCCCGGCCGCGAGCAGTACTTC.